The rows below give T cell receptor beta chains drawn from one sample of a study of blood T cell repertoires in COVID-19. The table came from immunoSEQ multiplex PCR; TCRdb's copy has only in-frame clones and leaves some out. The repertoire includes some 400,000 clones, around nine tenths of them detected once, and around 2.9% sits in the top ten. The sequenced sample consisted of peripheral blood. These receptors were collected from a human donor in a cohort sampled during active COVID-19. Both conserved end residues are part of each CDR3. The order of the fields is V gene, D gene, J gene, clone size, CDR3 DNA, CDR3 protein. D genes are given only for firm matches. Rows may omit the clone size; those that give it use once, few, many or a size class.

TRBV7-3	TRBD1	TRBJ1-4	few	TGTGCCAGCCGACAGGGGAATGAAAAACTGTTTTTT	CASRQGNEKLFF
TRBV12-3/TRBV12-4	.	TRBJ1-2	.	TGTGCCAGCAGACAAAGGGAGAACTATGGCTACACCTTC	CASRQRENYGYTF
TRBV6-5	.	TRBJ2-1	.	TGTGCCACACGGCCGGGGGGCGATGAGCAGTTCTTC	CATRPGGDEQFF
TRBV6-1	TRBD1	TRBJ1-2	many	TGTGCCAGCAGTGAAGCGACCGGGACAGGGGGCTATGGCTACACCTTC	CASSEATGTGGYGYTF
TRBV7-2	TRBD2	TRBJ2-3	few	TGTGCCAGCAGCCTAAGCGGGACCACAGATACGCAGTATTTT	CASSLSGTTDTQYF
TRBV4-1	.	TRBJ1-6	.	TGCGCCAGCAGCCGATTGAATGATGAGGTTCCGAATTCACCCCTCCACTTT	CASSRLNDEVPNSPLHF
TRBV5-6	TRBD1	TRBJ2-6	.	TGTGCCAGCAGCCCCACAGGGGCTGGGGCCAACGTCCTGACTTTC	CASSPTGAGANVLTF
TRBV14	.	TRBJ2-6	.	TGTGCCAGCAGCCGACACTCTGGGGCCAACGTCCTGACTTTC	CASSRHSGANVLTF
TRBV5-1	TRBD2	TRBJ2-3	.	TGCGCCAGCAGCTGGGGACTAGCGAGAGATACGCAGTATTTT	CASSWGLARDTQYF
TRBV11-2	.	TRBJ2-5	few	TGTGCCACCACCCAAAACAGCCAAGAGACCCAGTACTTC	CATTQNSQETQYF
TRBV7-3	.	TRBJ2-2	.	TGTGCCAGCAGCTTACCACAGGGTCGCTCCACCGGGGAGCTGTTTTTT	CASSLPQGRSTGELFF
TRBV5-5	TRBD1	TRBJ1-6	.	TGTGCCAGCAGCGACAGGGGAGACTCCTATAATTCACCCCTCCACTTT	CASSDRGDSYNSPLHF
TRBV27	.	TRBJ2-5	once	TGTGCCAGCAGTTTTAACGCGGGGTTGGTAGAGACCCAGTACTTC	CASSFNAGLVETQYF
TRBV18	TRBD1	TRBJ1-1	.	TGTGCCAGCTCACCACGAGGGGACAGGGGAGCTTTCTTT	CASSPRGDRGAFF
TRBV6-5	TRBD1	TRBJ1-5	.	TGTGCCAGCATACCAGGGGGCGGTCAGCCCCAGCATTTT	CASIPGGGQPQHF
TRBV4-1	.	TRBJ1-2	.	TGCGCCAGCAGCCGTCAACAGGGATTAGGAGCTAACTATGGCTACACCTTC	CASSRQQGLGANYGYTF
TRBV4-2	TRBD1	TRBJ1-2	.	TGTGCCAGCAGCCAAGTGCGACAGGGCCTCTCCTATGGCTACACCTTC	CASSQVRQGLSYGYTF
TRBV4-1	TRBD1	TRBJ1-2	once	TGCGCCAGCAGCCCTGGGACAGATAATAACTATGGCTACACCTTC	CASSPGTDNNYGYTF
TRBV15	.	TRBJ2-7	.	TGTGCCACCAGCAGAGATCGCGGGACAGAGGCCGACGAGCAGTACTTC	CATSRDRGTEADEQYF
TRBV5-5	.	TRBJ1-1	.	TGTGCCAGCAGCTTGTCAGGGGTACTCACTGAAGCTTTCTTT	CASSLSGVLTEAFF
TRBV4-1	TRBD2	TRBJ2-1	.	TGCGCCAGCAGCCAACAGCTAGCGGGGACATTATCCTACAATGAGCAGTTCTTC	CASSQQLAGTLSYNEQFF
TRBV6-1	TRBD1	TRBJ1-5	.	TGTGCCAGCAGTGACGACAGGGAACAGCCCCAGCATTTT	CASSDDREQPQHF
TRBV3-1/TRBV3-2	.	TRBJ2-5	few	TGTGCCAGCAGCCAAGGACAGATCCAGTACTTC	CASSQGQIQYF
TRBV28	TRBD2	TRBJ2-3	.	TGTGCCAGCAGTTTGTATCGGGAGGGCACAGATACGCAGTATTTT	CASSLYREGTDTQYF
TRBV29-1	TRBD2	TRBJ2-2	.	TGCAGCGCCCAGCTAGCGGGAACGGCCACCGGGGAGCTGTTTTTT	CSAQLAGTATGELFF